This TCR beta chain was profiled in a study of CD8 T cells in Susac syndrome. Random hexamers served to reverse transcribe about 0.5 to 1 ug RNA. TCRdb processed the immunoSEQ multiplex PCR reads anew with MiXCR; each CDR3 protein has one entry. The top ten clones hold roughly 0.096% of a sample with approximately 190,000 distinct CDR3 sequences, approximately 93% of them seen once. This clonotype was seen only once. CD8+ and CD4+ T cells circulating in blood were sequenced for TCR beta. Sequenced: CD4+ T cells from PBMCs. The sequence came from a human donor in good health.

This CDR3 reads CASSQENSNQPQHF. For the CDR3, the DNA is TGCGCCAGCAGCCAAGAGAATAGCAATCAGCCCCAGCATTTT. The V gene is TRBV4-1, the J gene TRBJ1-5; D is unclear. Germline V gene sequence: CDR1 MGHRA, CDR2 YSYEKL. The ends were cut back, 0 bases at V and 0 bases at J, with 3 bases in the middle. The CDR3 has 14 residues.